The 17 T cell receptor beta chains below all came from one sample that was sequenced in a study of T cell repertoires in cytomegalovirus infection (dated by TCRdb to between 2019 and 2020). Sequenced on an Illumina HiSeq 1500. TCRdb trimmed public reads at Q25 via fastp, called clones via MiXCR and kept in-frame beta chains. Rows with one shared CDR3 protein collapse into an entry with the most common genes and DNA. The sample data list some 700,000 distinct CDR3 sequences, and 35% of these were observed just once. The ten largest account for around 2.6% of the sample. The sequenced material came from PBMCs. The source is a human donor in good health (CMV status not recorded). Some clones in this sample may be carry-over from other donors' samples.

The chain is built from TRBV20-1 and TRBJ2-7; 7 bases map to TRBD2. The CDR3 sequence is 13 residues long. J was trimmed by 1 base and V by 4 bases; bases with no gene match: 4. Germline CDR1 is DFQATT and CDR2 is SNEGSKA (reference sequence). CDR3 sequence: CSAMRGSSYEQYF. CDR3 coding DNA: TGCAGTGCTATGCGGGGGAGTTCCTACGAGCAGTACTTC.

This chain links TRBV3-1 with TRBJ1-3; D might be TRBD1 (5 bases). Trimming removed 2 bases from V and 1 base from J, with 21 bases in between. Germline CDR1 LGHDT, CDR2 YNNKEL (reference sequence). CDR3 length equals 19 residues. Here the CDR3 reads CASSQLPVGTAGSGNTIYF. The CDR3 coding sequence is TGTGCCAGCAGCCAACTCCCCGTTGGGACTGCCGGTTCTGGAAACACCATATATTTT.

The chain links TRBV11-3 to TRBJ2-2; 10 bases are a match to TRBD2. The CDR3 is 18 amino acids. Trimming at V came to 7 bases and at J to 4 bases, leaving 15 bases not matched to a gene. Germline loops: CDR1 SGHNT, CDR2 YENEEA. The CDR3 region has the DNA TGTGCCAGCAAACAGGGTACGGCTAGCGGGAGCGGCACCGGGGAGCTGTTTTTT. This gives the protein CASKQGTASGSGTGELFF.

The chain carries TRBV7-6 and TRBJ2-5; 9 bases are shared with TRBD2. This CDR3 spans 15 amino acids. From germline, CDR1 is SGHVS and CDR2 FNYEAQ. V lost 2 bases to trimming and J lost 1 base; unmatched junction nucleotides: 2. CDR3 residues: CASSLQAGGQETQYF. CDR3 bases: TGTGCCAGCAGCTTACAAGCGGGAGGCCAAGAGACCCAGTACTTC.

Remarks on this clonotype: At one of its ends the junction is not consistent with the germline gene, which may arise from a read error. This rearrangement joins TRBV7-9 to TRBJ2-7; TRBD2 matches 8 bases. The CDR3 length is 15 residues. CDR1 and CDR2 from the germline V gene are SEHNR and FQNEAQ (reference sequence). The CDR3 is CASSLVGTAGGEHYF. The CDR3 region has the DNA TGTGCCAGCAGCTTAGTGGGTACCGCGGGGGGCGAGCATTACTTC.

This clonotype was counted many times. Here the CDR3 DNA reads TGTGCCATACAGGGGTTGAGCAATCAGCCCCAGCATTTT. Its protein is CAIQGLSNQPQHF. The rearrangement uses TRBV28 and TRBJ1-5, with TRBD1 identical over 7 bases. The length of the CDR3 is 13 residues. Germline CDR1 reads MDHEN; CDR2 reads SYDVKM. J lost 1 base, V lost 10 bases, and 4 bases had no gene match.

This clonotype was observed a few times. The CDR3: CASSWTGGKDYEQYF. As DNA, the CDR3 is TGCGCCAGCAGCTGGACAGGGGGGAAGGATTACGAGCAGTACTTC. This chain connects TRBV5-1 to TRBJ2-7; TRBD1 matches 10 bases. The germline V gene has CDR1 SGHRS and CDR2 YFSETQ. V dropped 3 bases and J dropped 4; count of bases not matched to a gene: 7. This CDR3 is built from 15 residues.

CDR3 sequence reads: CASSPVGSGRTFPDSDTQYF. The CDR3 bases are TGTGCCAGCAGTCCCGTGGGGAGCGGGAGAACATTCCCCGACTCAGATACGCAGTATTTT. The chain carries TRBV12-3 or TRBV12-4 and TRBJ2-3, with 8 bases lining up with TRBD2. CDR3 length: 20 amino acids. The V gene end was trimmed by 5 bases and the J gene end by 4 bases; junction bases not matched to a gene: 23.

The rearrangement links TRBV12-3 or TRBV12-4 to TRBJ2-4, with no clear D. Trimming stripped 4 bases from V and 0 bases from J, with 7 bases between. The CDR3 extends over 14 amino acids. The CDR3 protein is CASSYLEAKNIQYF. The DNA for the CDR3 is TGTGCCAGCAGTTATTTGGAAGCCAAAAACATTCAGTACTTC.

This clonotype was counted between two and nine times. The chain's CDR3 is CASIHGGATSSYEQYF. For the CDR3, the DNA is TGTGCCAGCATCCACGGGGGGGCTACCAGCTCCTACGAGCAGTACTTC. The chain couples TRBV28 to TRBJ2-7; 8 bases are shared with TRBD2. The CDR3 runs to 16 residues. J was trimmed by 0 bases and V by 7 bases; bases with no gene match: 11. In germline, CDR1 is MDHEN, CDR2 SYDVKM.

The rearrangement links TRBV19 to TRBJ2-4; possibly TRBD1 or TRBD2 for D (5 bases each). Trimming cost V 7 bases and J 10 bases, with 17 bases left between them. CDR1 and CDR2 from the germline V gene are LNHDA and SQIVND (reference sequence). This CDR3 contains 13 residues. The CDR3: CASIPPGRNIQYF. The DNA of the CDR3 is TGTGCCAGTATCCCGCCGGGACGGAATATTCAGTACTTC.

This clonotype was detected a few times. V usage is TRBV5-1 and J usage is TRBJ2-7; tentatively, D is TRBD2 (5 bases). Germline values: CDR1 SGHRS, CDR2 YFSETQ. The length of the CDR3 is 12 residues. Deletions cut 1 base from V and 7 bases from J, with 9 bases between. CDR3 sequence (DNA): TGCGCCAGCAGCTTGAGCGGTGAAGAGCAGTACTTC. Its protein product is CASSLSGEEQYF.

V gene TRBV19 combines with J gene TRBJ2-1; possible D gene TRBD2, 6 bases. This CDR3 has 14 amino acids. Germline V gene data show CDR1 as LNHDA and CDR2 as SQIVND (reference sequence). The V end was cut by 8 bases, the J end by 2 bases, with 13 bases between. The CDR3 sequence: CASGGTPTYNEQFF. CDR3 DNA: TGTGCCAGTGGAGGGACCCCGACCTACAATGAGCAGTTCTTC.

This clonotype was counted ten times or more. CDR3 nucleotide sequence: TGTGCCAGCAGTTACTCGTCAGGGGGCGAGTATGGCTACACCTTC. This sequence encodes CASSYSSGGEYGYTF. This chain joins TRBV6-6 and TRBJ1-2; TRBD1 matches at 8 bases. This CDR3 contains 15 residues. The junction had 5 bases not matched to a gene; V was cut back by 0 bases and J by 5 bases. Germline V gene lookup returns CDR1 MNHNY and CDR2 SVGAGI (reference sequence).

This clonotype was seen only a few times. V usage is TRBV12-3 or TRBV12-4 and J usage is TRBJ2-6; 7 bases fit TRBD1. The CDR3 length is 19 residues. The V segment lost 4 bases and the J segment 0 bases; nucleotides outside the gene matches: 12. CDR3: CASSYAGTARPSGANVLTF. Written as DNA, the CDR3 is TGTGCCAGCAGTTACGCCGGGACAGCCCGACCCTCTGGGGCCAACGTCCTGACTTTC.

This chain joins TRBV5-6 and TRBJ1-1; no definite D call. CDR1 and CDR2 (germline): SGHDT, YYEEEE. V shed 4 bases and J shed 4 bases, with 11 bases lying between them. CDR3 length: 13 residues. CDR3 region: CASSPWAVTEAFF. In nucleotides, the CDR3 is TGTGCCAGCAGCCCGTGGGCGGTCACTGAAGCTTTCTTT.

This clonotype was seen a handful of times. This chain connects TRBV4-2 to TRBJ2-2; TRBD1 agrees at 10 bases. Unmatched junction bases numbered 6, after V lost 0 bases and J lost 5 bases. The CDR3 is 17 amino acids. Per germline, CDR1 LGHNA and CDR2 YNFKEQ. The CDR3: CASSQDRRTGGTGELFF. DNA for the CDR3: TGTGCCAGCAGCCAAGATAGGAGGACAGGGGGTACCGGGGAGCTGTTTTTT.